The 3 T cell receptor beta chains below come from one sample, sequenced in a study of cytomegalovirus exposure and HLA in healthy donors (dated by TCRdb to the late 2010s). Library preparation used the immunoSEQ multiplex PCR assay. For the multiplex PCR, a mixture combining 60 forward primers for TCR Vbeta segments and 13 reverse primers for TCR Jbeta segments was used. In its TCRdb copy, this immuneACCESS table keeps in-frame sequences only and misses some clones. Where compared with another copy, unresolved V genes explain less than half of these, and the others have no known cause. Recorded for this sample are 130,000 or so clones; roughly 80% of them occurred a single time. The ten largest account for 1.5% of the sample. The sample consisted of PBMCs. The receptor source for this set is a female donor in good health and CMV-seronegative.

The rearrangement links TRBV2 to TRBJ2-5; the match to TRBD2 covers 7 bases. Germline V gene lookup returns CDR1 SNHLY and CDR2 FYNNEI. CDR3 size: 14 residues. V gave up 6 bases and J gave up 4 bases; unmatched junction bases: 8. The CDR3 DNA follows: TGTGCCAGCAGAGAATTAGCGGGCGTAGAGACCCAGTACTTC. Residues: CASRELAGVETQYF.

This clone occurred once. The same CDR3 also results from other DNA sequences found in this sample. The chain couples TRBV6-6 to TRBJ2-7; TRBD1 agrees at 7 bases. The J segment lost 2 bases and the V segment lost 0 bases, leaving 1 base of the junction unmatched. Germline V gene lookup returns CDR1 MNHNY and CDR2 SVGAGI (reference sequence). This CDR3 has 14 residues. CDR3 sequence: CASSYSTGTYEQYF. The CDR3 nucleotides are TGTGCCAGCAGTTACTCGACAGGGACCTACGAGCAGTACTTC.

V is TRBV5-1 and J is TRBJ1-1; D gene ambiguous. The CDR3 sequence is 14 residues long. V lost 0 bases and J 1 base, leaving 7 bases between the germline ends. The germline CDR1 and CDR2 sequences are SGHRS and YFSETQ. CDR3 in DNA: TGCGCCAGCAGCTTGGGACTATCGAACACTGAAGCTTTCTTT. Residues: CASSLGLSNTEAFF. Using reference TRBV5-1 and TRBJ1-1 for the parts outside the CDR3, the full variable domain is KAGVTQTPRYLIKTRGQQVTLSCSPISGHRSVSWYQQTPGQGLQFLFEYFSETQRNKGNFPGRFSGRQFSNSRSEMNVSTLELGDSALYLCASSLGLSNTEAFFGQGTRLTVV.